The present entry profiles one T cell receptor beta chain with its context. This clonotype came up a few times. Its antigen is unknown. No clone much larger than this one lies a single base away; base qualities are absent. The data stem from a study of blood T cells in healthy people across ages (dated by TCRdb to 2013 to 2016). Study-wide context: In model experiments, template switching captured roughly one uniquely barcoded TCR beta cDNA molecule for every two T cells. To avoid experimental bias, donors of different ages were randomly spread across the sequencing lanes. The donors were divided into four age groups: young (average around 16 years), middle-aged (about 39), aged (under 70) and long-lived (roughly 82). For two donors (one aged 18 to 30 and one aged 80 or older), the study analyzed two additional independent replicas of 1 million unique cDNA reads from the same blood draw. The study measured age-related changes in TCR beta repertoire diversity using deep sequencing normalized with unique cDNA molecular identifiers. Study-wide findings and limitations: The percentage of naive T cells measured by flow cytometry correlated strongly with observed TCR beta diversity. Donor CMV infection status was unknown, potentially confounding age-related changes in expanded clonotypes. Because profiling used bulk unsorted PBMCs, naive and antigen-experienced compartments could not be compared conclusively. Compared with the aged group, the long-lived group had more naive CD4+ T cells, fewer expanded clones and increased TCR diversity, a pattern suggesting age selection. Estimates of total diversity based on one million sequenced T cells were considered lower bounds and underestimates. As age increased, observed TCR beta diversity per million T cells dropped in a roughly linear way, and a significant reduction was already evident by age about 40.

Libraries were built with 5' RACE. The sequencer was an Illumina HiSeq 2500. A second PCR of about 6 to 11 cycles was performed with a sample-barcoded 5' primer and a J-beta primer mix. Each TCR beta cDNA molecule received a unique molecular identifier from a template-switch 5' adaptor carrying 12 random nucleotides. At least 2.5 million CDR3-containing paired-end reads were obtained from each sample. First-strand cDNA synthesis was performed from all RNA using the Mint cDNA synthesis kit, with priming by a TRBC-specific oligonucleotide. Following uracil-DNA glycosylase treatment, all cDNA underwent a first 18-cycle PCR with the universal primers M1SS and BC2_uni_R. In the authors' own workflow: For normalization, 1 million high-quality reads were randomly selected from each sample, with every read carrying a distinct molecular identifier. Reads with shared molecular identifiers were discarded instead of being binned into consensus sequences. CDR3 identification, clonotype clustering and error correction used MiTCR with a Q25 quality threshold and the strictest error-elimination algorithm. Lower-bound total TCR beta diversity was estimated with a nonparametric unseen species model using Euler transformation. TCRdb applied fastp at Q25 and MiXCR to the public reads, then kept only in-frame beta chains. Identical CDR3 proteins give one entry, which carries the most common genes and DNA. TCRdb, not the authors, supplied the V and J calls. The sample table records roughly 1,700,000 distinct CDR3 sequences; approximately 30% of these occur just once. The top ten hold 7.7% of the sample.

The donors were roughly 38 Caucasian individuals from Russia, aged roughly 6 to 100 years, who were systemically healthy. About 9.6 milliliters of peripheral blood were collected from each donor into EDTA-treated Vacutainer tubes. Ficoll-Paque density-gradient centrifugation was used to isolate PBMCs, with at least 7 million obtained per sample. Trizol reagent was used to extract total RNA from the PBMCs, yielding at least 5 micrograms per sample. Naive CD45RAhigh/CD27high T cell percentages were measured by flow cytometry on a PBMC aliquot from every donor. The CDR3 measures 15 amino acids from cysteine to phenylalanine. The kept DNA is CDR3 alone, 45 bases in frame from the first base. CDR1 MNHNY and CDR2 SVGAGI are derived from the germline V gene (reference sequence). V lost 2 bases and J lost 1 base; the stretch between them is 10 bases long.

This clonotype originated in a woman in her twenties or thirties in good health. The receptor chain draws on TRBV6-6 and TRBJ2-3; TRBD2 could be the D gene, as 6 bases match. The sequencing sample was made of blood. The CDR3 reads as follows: CASSYAGRRTDTQYF. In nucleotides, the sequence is TGTGCCAGCAGTTACGCGGGACGCCGCACAGATACGCAGTATTTT.